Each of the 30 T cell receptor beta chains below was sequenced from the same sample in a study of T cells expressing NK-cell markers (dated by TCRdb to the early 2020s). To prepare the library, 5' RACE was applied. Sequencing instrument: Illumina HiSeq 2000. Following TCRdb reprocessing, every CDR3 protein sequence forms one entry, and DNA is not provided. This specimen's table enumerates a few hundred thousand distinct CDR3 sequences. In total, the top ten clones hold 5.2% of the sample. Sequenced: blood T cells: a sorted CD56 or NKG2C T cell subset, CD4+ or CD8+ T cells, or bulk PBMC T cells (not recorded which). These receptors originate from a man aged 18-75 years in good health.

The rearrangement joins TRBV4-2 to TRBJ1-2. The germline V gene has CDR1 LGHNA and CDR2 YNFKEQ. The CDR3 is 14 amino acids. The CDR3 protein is CASRPNRRNYGYTF.

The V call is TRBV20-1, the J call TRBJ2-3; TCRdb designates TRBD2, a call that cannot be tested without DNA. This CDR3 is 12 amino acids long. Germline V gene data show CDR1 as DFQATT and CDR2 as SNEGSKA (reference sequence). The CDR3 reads CSGLRGADTQYF.

The CDR3 sequence is CASRLDRLPLWANVLTF. The chain uses TRBV6-8 and TRBJ2-6; TCRdb's D call of TRBD2 is untestable without DNA. Germline V gives CDR1 MNHGY, CDR2 SAAAGT. The CDR3 runs 17 residues.

The chain's CDR3 is CASSLRSTGAYNEQFF. The chain is built from TRBV5-1 and TRBJ2-1; TCRdb's D gene call, TRBD1, goes unchecked for lack of DNA. Germline V gives CDR1 SGHRS, CDR2 YFSETQ. The CDR3 has 16 residues. Combining the CDR3 with reference TRBV5-1 and TRBJ2-1 gives the whole variable domain KAGVTQTPRYLIKTRGQQVTLSCSPISGHRSVSWYQQTPGQGLQFLFEYFSETQRNKGNFPGRFSGRQFSNSRSEMNVSTLELGDSALYLCASSLRSTGAYNEQFFGPGTRLTVL.

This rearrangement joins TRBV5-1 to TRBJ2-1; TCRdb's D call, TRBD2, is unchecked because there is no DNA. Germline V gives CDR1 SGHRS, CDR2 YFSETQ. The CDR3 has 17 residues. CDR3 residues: CASSTTGTSGRSHEQFF.

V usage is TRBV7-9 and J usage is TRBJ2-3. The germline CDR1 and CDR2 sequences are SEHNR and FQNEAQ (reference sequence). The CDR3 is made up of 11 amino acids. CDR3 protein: CASSRPDTQYF.

The CDR3: CASSFPTGPYGYTF. The V gene is TRBV28, the J gene TRBJ1-2; TCRdb selects TRBD1, and the lack of DNA leaves this call unchecked. The CDR3 runs to 14 residues. CDR1 is MDHEN, CDR2 SYDVKM, per germline.

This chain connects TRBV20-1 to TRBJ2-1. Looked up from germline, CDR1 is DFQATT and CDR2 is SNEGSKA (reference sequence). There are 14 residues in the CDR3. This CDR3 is CSARFSSGVGKQFF.

The chain's CDR3 is CASSYQGGTTQYF. The V gene is TRBV7-3, the J gene TRBJ2-3; there is no DNA to check the TCRdb D call of TRBD1. Germline V CDR1 and CDR2: SGHTA, FQGTGA. This CDR3 region has 13 residues. Using reference TRBV7-3 and TRBJ2-3 for the parts outside the CDR3, the full variable domain is GAGVSQTPSNKVTEKGKYVELRCDPISGHTALYWYRQSLGQGPEFLIYFQGTGAADDSGLPNDRFFAVRPEGSVSTLKIQRTERGDSAVYLCASSYQGGTTQYFGPGTRLTVL.

Here the CDR3 reads CSATFSGSSTDTQYF. The rearrangement uses TRBV20-1 and TRBJ2-3; TCRdb's D gene call, TRBD2, goes unchecked for lack of DNA. Germline assignment: CDR1 DFQATT and CDR2 SNEGSKA (reference sequence). The CDR3 sequence is 15 residues long.

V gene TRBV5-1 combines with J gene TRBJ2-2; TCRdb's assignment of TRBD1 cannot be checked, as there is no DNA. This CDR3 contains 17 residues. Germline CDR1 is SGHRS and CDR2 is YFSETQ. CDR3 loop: CASSAPAGRLNTGELFF.

CDR3 loop: CASSRGGEAPLEQYF. The chain recombines TRBV5-1 with TRBJ2-7; TCRdb lists TRBD1, though no DNA is available to test this call. Germline-derived CDR1 and CDR2 are SGHRS and YFSETQ. The CDR3 spans 15 residues.

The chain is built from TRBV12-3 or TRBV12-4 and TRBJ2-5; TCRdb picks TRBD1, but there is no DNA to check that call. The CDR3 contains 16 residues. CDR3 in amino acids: CASSFYSGGGQETQYF.

The CDR3: CASSYGGGVNTGELFF. V and J are TRBV5-1 and TRBJ2-2; TCRdb returns TRBD2, unconfirmable since there is no DNA. Germline V CDR1 and CDR2: SGHRS, YFSETQ. This CDR3 is 16 amino acids long.

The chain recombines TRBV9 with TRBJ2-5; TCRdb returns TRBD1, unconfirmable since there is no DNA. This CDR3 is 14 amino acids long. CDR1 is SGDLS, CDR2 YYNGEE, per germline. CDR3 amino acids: CASSAGTGSETQYF. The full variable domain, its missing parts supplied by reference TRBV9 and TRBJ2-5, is DSGVTQTPKHLITATGQRVTLRCSPRSGDLSVYWYQQSLDQGLQFLIQYYNGEERAKGNILERFSAQQFPDLHSELNLSSLELGDSALYFCASSAGTGSETQYFGPGTRLLVL.

The CDR3 loop reads CASRPLGPGNEQFF. The chain links TRBV11-2 to TRBJ2-1; checking the TCRdb D call of TRBD2 is not possible without DNA. Per the germline V gene, CDR1 is SGHAT and CDR2 is FQNNGV. The CDR3 totals 14 residues.

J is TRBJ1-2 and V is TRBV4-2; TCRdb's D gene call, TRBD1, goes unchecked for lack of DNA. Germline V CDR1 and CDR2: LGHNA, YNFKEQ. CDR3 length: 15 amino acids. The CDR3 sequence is CASSQLGRLNYGYTF.

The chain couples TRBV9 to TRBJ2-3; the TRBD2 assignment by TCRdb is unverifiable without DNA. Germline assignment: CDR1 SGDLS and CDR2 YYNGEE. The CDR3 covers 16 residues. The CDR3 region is CASSASLAGATDTQYF.

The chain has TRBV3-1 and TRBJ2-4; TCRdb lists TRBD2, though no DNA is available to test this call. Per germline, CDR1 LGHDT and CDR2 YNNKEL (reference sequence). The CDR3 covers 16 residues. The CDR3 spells CASSRSGLAGKNIQYF.

The CDR3 spells CASRGTPKRPRTQYF. This chain connects TRBV28 to TRBJ2-5; TCRdb's D gene call, TRBD2, goes unchecked for lack of DNA. CDR1 and CDR2 (germline): MDHEN, SYDVKM. The CDR3 extends over 15 amino acids.

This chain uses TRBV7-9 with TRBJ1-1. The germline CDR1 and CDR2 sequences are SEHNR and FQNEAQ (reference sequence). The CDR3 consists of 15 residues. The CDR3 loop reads CASSLGAAMNTEAFF.

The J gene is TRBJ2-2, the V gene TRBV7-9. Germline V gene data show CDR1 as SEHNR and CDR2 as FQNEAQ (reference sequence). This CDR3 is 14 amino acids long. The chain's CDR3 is CASSLGQTTGELFF.

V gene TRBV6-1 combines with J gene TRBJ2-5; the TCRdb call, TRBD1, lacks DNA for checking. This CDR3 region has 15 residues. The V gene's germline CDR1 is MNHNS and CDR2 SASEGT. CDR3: CASRRAGVGGETQYF.

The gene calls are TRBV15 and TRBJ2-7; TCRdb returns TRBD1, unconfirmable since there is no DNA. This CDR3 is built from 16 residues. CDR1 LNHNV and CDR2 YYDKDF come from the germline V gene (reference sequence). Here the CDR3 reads CATSRDMGAKAYEQYF.

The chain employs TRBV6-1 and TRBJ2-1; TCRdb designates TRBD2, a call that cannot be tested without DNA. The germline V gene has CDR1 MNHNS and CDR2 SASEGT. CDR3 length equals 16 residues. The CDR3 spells CASSAGTSGPYNEQFF.

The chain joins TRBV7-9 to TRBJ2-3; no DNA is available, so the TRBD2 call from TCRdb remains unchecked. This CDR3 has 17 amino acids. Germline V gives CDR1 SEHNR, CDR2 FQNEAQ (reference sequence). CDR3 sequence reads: CASSFYGRGGAGDTQYF.

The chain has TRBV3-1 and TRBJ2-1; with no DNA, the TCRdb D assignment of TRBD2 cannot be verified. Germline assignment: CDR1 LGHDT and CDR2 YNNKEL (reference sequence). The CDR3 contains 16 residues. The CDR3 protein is CASSPSRGMAYGEQFF.

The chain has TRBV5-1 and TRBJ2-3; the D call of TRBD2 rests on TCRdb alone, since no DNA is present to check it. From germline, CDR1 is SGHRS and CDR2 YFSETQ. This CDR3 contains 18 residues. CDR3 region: CASSLEGRRRAYTDTQYF.

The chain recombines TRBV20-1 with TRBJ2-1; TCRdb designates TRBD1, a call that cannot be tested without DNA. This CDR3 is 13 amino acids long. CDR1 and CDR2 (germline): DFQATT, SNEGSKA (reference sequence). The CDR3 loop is CSAPRGAGGEQFF.

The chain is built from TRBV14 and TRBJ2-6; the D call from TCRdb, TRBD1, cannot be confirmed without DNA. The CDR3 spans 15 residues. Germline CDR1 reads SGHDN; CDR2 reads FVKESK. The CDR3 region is CASSLRGAGANVLTF. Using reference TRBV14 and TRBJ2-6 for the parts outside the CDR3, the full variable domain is EAGVTQFPSHSVIEKGQTVTLRCDPISGHDNLYWYRRVMGKEIKFLLHFVKESKQDESGMPNNRFLAERTGGTYSTLKVQPAELEDSGVYFCASSLRGAGANVLTFGAGSRLTVL.